This passage covers 3 T cell receptor beta chains from one sample sequenced in a study of cytomegalovirus exposure and HLA in healthy donors. PCR used 60 Vbeta primers and 13 Jbeta primers. The assay was immunoSEQ multiplex PCR, and TCRdb's table has in-frame clones only and misses some. The repertoire holds roughly 190,000 clones, about 85% seen once, with 1.5% to 2% in the top ten. The sample taken for sequencing was PBMCs. These TCRs come from a woman aged 45-59 years in good health and CMV-seronegative.

In its sample, this clone was seen a few times. The V gene is TRBV5-1, the J gene TRBJ2-7; the D gene is possibly TRBD1 (5 bases). This CDR3 spans 13 amino acids. The germline V gene encodes CDR1 SGHRS and CDR2 YFSETQ. Trimming took 0 bases from V and 6 from J, leaving 10 bases between them. As DNA, the CDR3 is TGCGCCAGCAGCTTGGTCGAGCAGGGCGAGCAGTACTTC. Amino acid sequence: CASSLVEQGEQYF.

The rearrangement uses TRBV6-1 and TRBJ1-4; D unresolved. V was clipped by 4 bases and J by 8 bases, with 14 bases between them. The germline gives CDR1 MNHNS, CDR2 SASEGT. This CDR3 spans 14 amino acids. The CDR3 region is CASSVRERREKLFF. In DNA, the CDR3 is TGTGCCAGCAGTGTCCGGGAGAGGAGAGAAAAACTGTTTTTT.

The chain couples TRBV19 to TRBJ2-5; the match to TRBD2 covers 11 bases. Germline V gene lookup returns CDR1 LNHDA and CDR2 SQIVND (reference sequence). The CDR3 has 15 residues. With V trimmed by 7 bases and J by 4 bases, 8 bases remained unmatched. CDR3 amino acids: CASKTSGNFGETQYF. CDR3 sequence (DNA): TGTGCCAGTAAGACTAGCGGGAACTTTGGAGAGACCCAGTACTTC.